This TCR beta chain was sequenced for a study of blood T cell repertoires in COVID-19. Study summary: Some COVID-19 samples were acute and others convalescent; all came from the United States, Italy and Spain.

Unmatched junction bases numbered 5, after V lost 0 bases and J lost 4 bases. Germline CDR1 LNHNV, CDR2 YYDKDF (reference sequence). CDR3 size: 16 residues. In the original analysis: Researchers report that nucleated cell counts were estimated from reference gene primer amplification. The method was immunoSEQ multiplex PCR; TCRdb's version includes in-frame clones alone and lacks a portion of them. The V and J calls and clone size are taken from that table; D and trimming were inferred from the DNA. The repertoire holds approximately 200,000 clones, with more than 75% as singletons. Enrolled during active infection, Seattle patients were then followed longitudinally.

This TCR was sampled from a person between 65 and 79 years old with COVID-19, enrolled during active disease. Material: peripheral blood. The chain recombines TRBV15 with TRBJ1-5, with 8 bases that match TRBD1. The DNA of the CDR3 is TGTGCCACCAGCAGAGAGGGGACAGGTGTTAATCAGCCCCAGCATTTT. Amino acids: CATSREGTGVNQPQHF.